This T cell receptor (beta chain) was found in a study of response to subunit inactivated influenza vaccine. Regarding the study as a whole: Authors suggested each seasonal flu vaccination may recruit only limited numbers of new T cells.

TCRdb analysed the RT-PCR reads with MiXCR anew, one entry per CDR3 protein. The sample records almost 600,000 distinct CDR3 sequences, around 15% being singletons. This clonotype was counted between two and nine times. The antigen is undetermined. The junction had 24 bases not matched to a gene; V was cut back by 2 bases and J by 8 bases. Germline loops: CDR1 MNHEY, CDR2 SVGEGT. The CDR3 totals 20 residues. The chain carries TRBV6-2 or TRBV6-3 and TRBJ2-3; 8 bases agree with TRBD1. The sequencing here drew on PBMCs from blood, taken 11 to 12 days after vaccination. The TCR comes from a man between 50 and 59 years old who received an inactivated influenza vaccine. The CDR3 region has the DNA TGTGCCAGCAGTTACAGGACAGGGCCTACCGGGGGCCTCTTTCGCGGTACGCAGTATTTT. As protein: CASSYRTGPTGGLFRGTQYF.